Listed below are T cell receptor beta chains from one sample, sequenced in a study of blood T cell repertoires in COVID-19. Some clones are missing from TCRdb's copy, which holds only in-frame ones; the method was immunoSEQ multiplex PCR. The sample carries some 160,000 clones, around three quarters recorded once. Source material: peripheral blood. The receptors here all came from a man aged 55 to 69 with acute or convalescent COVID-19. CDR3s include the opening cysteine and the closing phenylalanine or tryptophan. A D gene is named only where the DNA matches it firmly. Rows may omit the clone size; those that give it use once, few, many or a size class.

TGTGCCAGTAGGGACAGTTTCATGAACACTGAAGCTTTCTTT,CASRDSFMNTEAFF,TRBJ1-1,many,-,TRBV19
TGCGCCAGCAGCTTGGATGCAGACAGGGGGCGGTACGAGCAGTACTTC,CASSLDADRGRYEQYF,TRBJ2-7,once,TRBD1,TRBV5-1
TGTGCCAGCGGGCTCGTACAGGGGGTTACTGAAGCTTTCTTT,CASGLVQGVTEAFF,TRBJ1-1,-,TRBD1,TRBV28
TGCGCCAGCAGCCCTGCGAGGGACAGGGTCGAGCAGTACTTC,CASSPARDRVEQYF,TRBJ2-7,-,TRBD1,TRBV5-1
TGTGCCAGCAGCCCCGGACTAGGGCAGTACTTC,CASSPGLGQYF,TRBJ2-7,-,TRBD2,TRBV3-1/TRBV3-2
TGTGCCAGCAGTAGCCCCTCAACCCGCGGCTACGAGCAGTACTTC,CASSSPSTRGYEQYF,TRBJ2-7,once,-,TRBV27
TGTGCCAGCAGCTTGGATGGACTAGCGGGAGCCTACAATGAGCAGTTCTTC,CASSLDGLAGAYNEQFF,TRBJ2-1,-,TRBD2,TRBV5-6
TGTGCCAGCAGCCCCGGGGACAGGGGGCTAACGGGCTACACCTTC,CASSPGDRGLTGYTF,TRBJ1-2,-,TRBD1,TRBV9
TGTGCCAGCTCACCTGTGGCAAAACAGGGGGCCTCTGGAAACACCATATATTTT,CASSPVAKQGASGNTIYF,TRBJ1-3,-,TRBD1,TRBV18
TGCGCCAGCAGCTTGGAAACCCCCGGGACAGGGTTTTCACCCCTCCACTTT,CASSLETPGTGFSPLHF,TRBJ1-6,-,TRBD1,TRBV5-1
TGTGCCAGCGGGACAGGCGGACTAGCGGGATGGGTCCAAGAGACCCAGTACTTC,CASGTGGLAGWVQETQYF,TRBJ2-5,few,TRBD2,TRBV25-1
TGTGCCAGCAGTTACGACCACAGAGTAGTTTCACCCCTCCACTTT,CASSYDHRVVSPLHF,TRBJ1-6,many,-,TRBV6-5
TGTGCCAGTAGTATACAGGCGGGAGTTTTCAATGAGCAGTTCTTC,CASSIQAGVFNEQFF,TRBJ2-1,-,TRBD2,TRBV19
TGTGCCAGTAGTCCGGCTAGCGGGAGGAAGGAGCAGTACTTC,CASSPASGRKEQYF,TRBJ2-7,-,TRBD2,TRBV19
TGCGCCTCTGGAGAGCCCGGGAGTGAGCAGTTCTTC,CASGEPGSEQFF,TRBJ2-1,-,-,TRBV5-1
TGTGCCAGCAGTCCTAGACCGGGACACCTTTTGGGTTCACCCCTCCACTTT,CASSPRPGHLLGSPLHF,TRBJ1-6,many,-,TRBV28
TGTGCCAGCAGTTACTCCTCCGGTGGAGCCAAAAACATTCAGTACTTC,CASSYSSGGAKNIQYF,TRBJ2-4,-,-,TRBV6-5
TGTGCCAGCAGCTTACAGGCAGGGGGCGCGTACGAGCAGTACTTC,CASSLQAGGAYEQYF,TRBJ2-7,-,TRBD1,TRBV7-2
TGTGCCAGCAGTTTTCAGGCATTGCACGAGCAGTACTTC,CASSFQALHEQYF,TRBJ2-7,-,-,TRBV28
TGTGCCAGCAGCTTAGACTACAGGGGAACAGATACGCAGTATTTT,CASSLDYRGTDTQYF,TRBJ2-3,-,TRBD1,TRBV7-2
TGCGCCAGCAGTGAAGTGGCCCTCGGGGGGGACAAAGCCTACGAGCAGTACTTC,CASSEVALGGDKAYEQYF,TRBJ2-7,-,TRBD2,TRBV10-2
TGTGCCAGCGCCCGGGGAAGGGAGGACCATAATGAGCAGTTCTTC,CASARGREDHNEQFF,TRBJ2-1,few,-,TRBV9
TGTGCCAGCAGTCCCCCGGAGGGTCCCTACGAGCAGTACTTC,CASSPPEGPYEQYF,TRBJ2-7,-,-,TRBV28
TGTGCCAGCAGCGTCCAAGGGACTAGAAATGAGCAGTTCTTC,CASSVQGTRNEQFF,TRBJ2-1,-,TRBD2,TRBV5-4
TGTGCCTGGGACCGACTAGCGGGAGTCAATGAGCAGTTCTTC,CAWDRLAGVNEQFF,TRBJ2-1,-,TRBD2,TRBV30
TGCGCCAGCAGCTTGAGAGGGACAGGGGCAGCTGGGGCCAACGTCCTGACTTTC,CASSLRGTGAAGANVLTF,TRBJ2-6,-,TRBD1,TRBV5-1
TGTGCCAGCAGCTTAGGCGGGGGGACTAGCTTCAATGAGCAGTTCTTC,CASSLGGGTSFNEQFF,TRBJ2-1,-,TRBD2,TRBV7-8